These T cell receptor beta chains were read from a single sample in a study of immune heterogeneity within non-small cell lung tumors. One entry per CDR3 protein results from TCRdb running MiXCR on the multiplex PCR reads. The table includes roughly 15,000 distinct CDR3 sequences, about 31% detected once. What was sequenced was lung tumor tissue. Source of these receptors: a woman in her 50s with non-small cell lung cancer. CDR3s include the opening cysteine and the closing phenylalanine or tryptophan. A D gene is named only where the DNA matches it firmly. Clone size is stated in some rows and not others, as once, few, many or a class when expanded.

few	TRBV19	TRBJ1-5	.	CASSAGNQPQHF	TGTGCCAGTAGCGCAGGGAATCAGCCCCAGCATTTT
.	TRBV19	TRBJ2-7	.	CASCLLSEQYF	TGTGCCAGTTGTCTCCTGTCCGAGCAGTACTTC
.	TRBV15	TRBJ1-2	.	CATSRDQTDPNDYTF	TGTGCCACCAGCAGAGATCAGACAGACCCTAACGACTACACCTTC
medium-sized	TRBV20-1	TRBJ1-1	.	CSARGASMNTEAFF	TGCAGTGCTAGAGGGGCATCTATGAACACTGAAGCTTTCTTT
many	TRBV9	TRBJ2-1	TRBD2	CASSVVAGKDEQFF	TGTGCCAGCAGCGTAGTAGCGGGAAAGGATGAGCAGTTCTTC
many	TRBV5-1	TRBJ1-1	.	CASSWTLGTEAFF	TGCGCCAGCAGCTGGACACTGGGCACTGAAGCTTTCTTT
many	TRBV6-1	TRBJ1-6	TRBD1	CASSLRGGSGYNSPLHF	TGTGCCAGCAGTTTAAGAGGGGGCTCGGGGTATAATTCACCCCTCCACTTT
many	TRBV6-1	TRBJ1-2	TRBD1	CASSQGQGAYGYTF	TGTGCCAGCAGCCAGGGACAGGGCGCCTATGGCTACACCTTC
medium-sized	TRBV15	TRBJ2-3	TRBD2	CATSRGGLAGDTQYF	TGTGCCACCAGCAGAGGGGGACTAGCGGGAGATACGCAGTATTTT
many	TRBV9	TRBJ2-1	TRBD1	CASSALTGAYNEQFF	TGTGCCAGCAGCGCCCTGACAGGGGCCTACAATGAGCAGTTCTTC
.	TRBV27	TRBJ2-2	.	CASSRTGTRKTAELFF	TGTGCCAGCAGTAGGACCGGTACAAGGAAGACCGCGGAGCTGTTTTTT
few	TRBV3-1	TRBJ2-5	TRBD2	CASSRGGETQYF	TGTGCCAGCAGCCGGGGGGGGGAGACCCAGTACTTC
many	TRBV18	TRBJ1-2	TRBD1	CASSPGQGENYGYTF	TGTGCCAGCTCACCGGGACAGGGGGAAAACTATGGCTACACCTTC
.	TRBV29-1	TRBJ2-5	.	CSVPKGWGAETQYF	TGCAGCGTCCCAAAAGGGTGGGGAGCAGAGACCCAGTACTTC
many	TRBV6-2/TRBV6-3	TRBJ2-6	.	CASSTRSSGANVLTF	TGTGCCAGCAGTACTCGGAGCTCTGGGGCCAACGTCCTGACTTTC
once	TRBV24-1	TRBJ2-5	.	CATGPETQYF	TGTGCCACAGGCCCGGAGACCCAGTACTTC
medium-sized	TRBV12-3/TRBV12-4	TRBJ2-3	.	CASSRGFGTDTQYF	TGTGCCAGCAGCCGGGGGTTTGGCACAGATACGCAGTATTTT
many	TRBV24-1	TRBJ2-5	.	CATSDSRAGRQYF	TGTGCCACCAGTGATTCACGGGCGGGCCGCCAGTACTTC
many	TRBV28	TRBJ1-5	.	CASSPQGLDQPQHF	TGTGCCAGCAGCCCACAGGGTTTAGATCAGCCCCAGCATTTT
few	TRBV7-9	TRBJ2-2	TRBD2	CASSFSGVTGELFF	TGTGCCAGCAGCTTTAGCGGGGTCACCGGGGAGCTGTTTTTT
medium-sized	TRBV27	TRBJ1-1	.	CASSLGAGGTEAFF	TGTGCCAGCAGTTTGGGGGCGGGGGGCACTGAAGCTTTCTTT
few	TRBV15	TRBJ2-3	.	CATSLDSSTDTQYF	TGTGCCACCAGCTTGGACAGCAGCACAGATACGCAGTATTTT
few	TRBV9	TRBJ2-5	.	CASIHREATQYF	TGTGCCAGCATTCACAGGGAGGCGACCCAGTACTTC
once	TRBV2	TRBJ2-5	.	CASSWGRKETQYF	TGTGCCAGCTCCTGGGGCAGGAAAGAGACCCAGTACTTC
once	TRBV19	TRBJ2-7	.	CASSITPVSGGNEQYF	TGTGCCAGTAGTATAACCCCTGTCTCAGGGGGGAACGAGCAGTACTTC
.	TRBV27	TRBJ2-7	.	CASSLGPEGIYEQYF	TGTGCCAGCAGTTTGGGCCCGGAGGGGATCTACGAGCAGTACTTC
.	TRBV10-2	TRBJ1-1	TRBD1	CASSEGQGAPRGDTEAFF	TGCGCCAGCAGTGAGGGACAGGGCGCACCCCGCGGGGACACTGAAGCTTTCTTT
many	TRBV18	TRBJ2-7	.	CASSPGFENYEQYF	TGTGCCAGCTCACCGGGTTTCGAGAATTACGAGCAGTACTTC
medium-sized	TRBV6-1	TRBJ2-2	.	CASTEGGYAGELFF	TGTGCCAGCACCGAAGGGGGGTACGCCGGGGAGCTGTTTTTT
many	TRBV6-1	TRBJ2-7	TRBD2	CASRFTSGRAVEQYF	TGTGCCAGCAGATTCACTAGCGGGAGGGCCGTCGAGCAGTACTTC
.	TRBV2	TRBJ2-7	.	CASSTGLDHEQYF	TGTGCCAGCAGTACGGGACTTGACCACGAGCAGTACTTC
many	TRBV25-1	TRBJ1-4	.	CASSDRGEKLFF	TGTGCCAGCAGTGATCGGGGTGAAAAACTGTTTTTT
.	TRBV4-1	TRBJ1-6	.	CASSPLTGPGSPLHF	TGCGCCAGCAGCCCGCTGACAGGTCCAGGTTCACCCCTCCACTTT
.	TRBV4-1	TRBJ1-1	TRBD1	CASSKTQGITEAFF	TGCGCCAGCAGCAAAACACAGGGGATCACTGAAGCTTTCTTT
.	TRBV20-1	TRBJ2-5	.	CSALLGPPQYF	TGCAGTGCTCTACTAGGACCTCCCCAGTACTTC
many	TRBV19	TRBJ2-3	.	CASQPRRESTDTQYF	TGTGCCAGTCAGCCCCGACGGGAAAGCACAGATACGCAGTATTTT
.	TRBV19	TRBJ1-1	.	CASGIFSQNTEAFF	TGTGCCAGTGGTATTTTCAGCCAGAACACTGAAGCTTTCTTT
many	TRBV3-1	TRBJ1-5	TRBD1	CASSQTRGQPQHF	TGTGCCAGCAGCCAGACCAGGGGGCAGCCCCAGCATTTT